This T cell receptor beta chain was retrieved from a study of identical twins. This clonotype was detected ten times or more. Each cDNA held unique molecular identifiers, and template switching gave it a universal primer site. TCRdb reanalysed the 5' RACE reads using MiXCR and keeps one entry per CDR3 protein. The table shows more than 650,000 distinct CDR3 sequences, with roughly 6% occurring only once. From germline, CDR1 is SGDLS and CDR2 YYNGEE. Trimming left V 0 bases short and J 10 bases short, with 20 bases between. This CDR3 is 17 amino acids long. The rearrangement uses TRBV9 and TRBJ1-6; D uncertain. Sequencing was done on a sample of naive T cells sorted from blood. The TCR was taken from a man between 18 and 29 years old in good health. CDR3: CASSVEGGERTVSPLHF. The CDR3 nucleotides are TGTGCCAGCAGCGTAGAGGGCGGGGAGAGGACTGTATCACCCCTCCACTTT.